This T cell receptor (beta chain) emerged from a study of Ad26.COV2.S vaccination and SARS-CoV-2 variants. Whole-study findings and limits: Post-vaccination spike-specific CD8+ and CD4+ T cell responses reportedly had substantial breadth. Participants in the vaccine arm had higher spike-specific TCR breadth; placebo recipients had lower. Possible underestimation of total T cell responses by the TCR breadth and depth analyses was noted. Breadth of non-spike TCRs did not differ between vaccinees and placebo recipients.

Germline CDR1 reads MNHEY; CDR2 reads SMNVEV (reference sequence). This CDR3 comprises 13 residues. Germline trimming cut 5 bases from V and 9 bases from J; bases unmatched to any gene: 7. As regards this clone: What it binds is not known.

Clones were read by immunoSEQ multiplex PCR, and TCRdb kept only the in-frame ones, dropping some. Of 87,000 or so clones in the sample, more than 70% are singletons; the top ten hold about 16%. The chain has TRBV27 and TRBJ2-1; TRBD2 matches 7 bases. The sequenced sample was peripheral blood, obtained after recovery from COVID-19. The receptor was isolated from a human donor who had recovered from COVID-19. CDR3 sequence: CASSPWGRGEQFF. CDR3 nucleotide sequence: TGTGCCAGCAGTCCTTGGGGGAGGGGTGAGCAGTTCTTC.